This TCR beta chain was obtained from a study of cytomegalovirus exposure and HLA in healthy donors. The CDR3 runs to 16 residues. CDR1 and CDR2 from the germline V gene are SGHAT and FQDESV (reference sequence). V lost 3 bases, J lost 2 bases, and 14 bases lay in between. PCR was performed using 60 Vbeta and 13 Jbeta primers. Sequencing used immunoSEQ multiplex PCR; TCRdb keeps in-frame clones, though not all of them. The sample has fewer than 250,000 clones, over 80% seen once. This chain connects TRBV11-1 to TRBJ2-1; weak D call: TRBD2 (5 bases). Sequences were obtained from PBMCs. This TCR came from a woman aged 45-60 years in good health and CMV-seropositive. The CDR3 DNA reads as TGTGCCAGCAGCTTCAGGAGGCAGTCGCCCTACAATGAGCAGTTCTTC. The encoded protein is CASSFRRQSPYNEQFF. The entire variable domain, with the rest obtained from reference TRBV11-1 and TRBJ2-1, is as follows: EAEVAQSPRYKITEKSQAVAFWCDPISGHATLYWYRQILGQGPELLVQFQDESVVDDSQLPKDRFSAERLKGVDSTLKIQPAELGDSAMYLCASSFRRQSPYNEQFFGPGTRLTVL.